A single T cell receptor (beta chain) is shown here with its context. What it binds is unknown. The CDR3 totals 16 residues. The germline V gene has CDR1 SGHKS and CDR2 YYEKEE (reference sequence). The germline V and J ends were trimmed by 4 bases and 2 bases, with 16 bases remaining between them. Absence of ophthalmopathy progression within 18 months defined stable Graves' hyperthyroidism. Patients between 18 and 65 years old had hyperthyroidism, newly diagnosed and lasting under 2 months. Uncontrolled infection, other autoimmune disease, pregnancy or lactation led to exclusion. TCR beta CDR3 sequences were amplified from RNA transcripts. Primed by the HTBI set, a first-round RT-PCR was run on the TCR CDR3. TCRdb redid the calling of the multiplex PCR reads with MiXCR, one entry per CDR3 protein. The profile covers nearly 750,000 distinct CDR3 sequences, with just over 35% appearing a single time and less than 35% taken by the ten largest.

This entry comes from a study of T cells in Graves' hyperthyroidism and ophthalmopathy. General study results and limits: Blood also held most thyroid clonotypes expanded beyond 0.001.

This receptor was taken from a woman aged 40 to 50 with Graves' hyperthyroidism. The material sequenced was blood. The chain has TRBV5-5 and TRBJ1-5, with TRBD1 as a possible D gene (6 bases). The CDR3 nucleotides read TGTGCCAGCAGCAGGGGGAAAGGGGCAGGCAATCAGCCCCAGCATTTT. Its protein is CASSRGKGAGNQPQHF.